One sample yielded the 18 T cell receptor beta chains listed below, sequenced in a study of Ad26.COV2.S vaccination and SARS-CoV-2 variants. Produced via immunoSEQ multiplex PCR; TCRdb's table is partial and in-frame only. Of some 500,000 clones in the sample, about 91% were seen once. Specified treatment: roughly 18 received Ad26.COV2.S at low or high dose, single or two shots; 5 received placebo; per-sample allocation not given. Sample collection was performed on day 63 after the first vaccine or placebo injection. Sequenced material: peripheral blood, taken in a trial of Ad26.COV2.S vaccine versus placebo. These TCRs come from a person between 18 and 59 years old who received the Ad26.COV2.S COVID-19 vaccine or a placebo.

In its sample, this clone was seen a few times. The J gene is TRBJ1-6, the V gene TRBV19; TRBD1 agrees at 7 bases. CDR1 is LNHDA and CDR2 is SQIVND in the germline V gene (reference sequence). Trimming took 5 bases from V and 9 from J; bases not matched to a gene: 7. The CDR3 extends over 14 amino acids. The CDR3, as DNA: TGTGCCAGTAGTCTCCGACAGGGCAGTTCACCCCTCCACTTT. Residues: CASSLRQGSSPLHF.

V and J are TRBV3-1 (or the pseudogene TRBV3-2) and TRBJ1-1, with unresolved D. Deletions cut 5 bases from V and 3 bases from J, with 16 bases between. The CDR3 consists of 15 residues. The germline V gene has CDR1 LGHDT and CDR2 YNNKEL (reference sequence). CDR3: CASSETVQADTEAFF. The DNA of the CDR3 is TGTGCCAGCAGCGAAACGGTTCAAGCAGACACTGAAGCTTTCTTT.

This clone was found once. The V and J genes are TRBV4-3 and TRBJ2-1, with D possibly TRBD1 on 6 matching bases. The germline V and J ends were trimmed by 0 bases and 3 bases, with 12 bases remaining between them. The CDR3 sequence is 16 residues long. Germline V CDR1 and CDR2: LGHNA, YSLEER. CDR3 sequence (DNA): TGCGCCAGCAGCCAAGAGGACAGCTTTCACTACAATGAGCAGTTCTTC. Amino acids: CASSQEDSFHYNEQFF.

The chain uses TRBV28 and TRBJ1-2, with D possibly being TRBD1 (5 bases). Germline-derived CDR1 and CDR2 are MDHEN and SYDVKM. This CDR3 is 16 amino acids long. V was pared by 2 bases and J by 1 base, with 14 bases between. DNA of the CDR3: TGTGCCAGCAGTTTAACGGTGGGGGGGGTTAACTATGGCTACACCTTC. It yields the protein CASSLTVGGVNYGYTF.

V usage is TRBV6-5 and J usage is TRBJ1-5; D unclear. This CDR3 has 11 amino acids. Trimming removed 6 bases from V and 7 bases from J, with 7 bases in between. Germline values: CDR1 MNHEY, CDR2 SVGAGI. CDR3 nucleotides: TGTGCCAGCAGCTTAACCCAGCCCCAGCATTTT. Protein sequence: CASSLTQPQHF.

This chain links TRBV30 with TRBJ1-1; 7 nucleotides line up with TRBD1. Germline loops: CDR1 GTSNPN, CDR2 SVGIG (reference sequence). The CDR3 totals 12 residues. The V segment lost 3 bases and the J segment 4 bases; nucleotides outside the gene matches: 2. The CDR3 loop is CAWRRGPTEAFF. CDR3 bases: TGTGCCTGGAGAAGGGGGCCCACTGAAGCTTTCTTT.

This clone was recorded once. The chain couples TRBV28 to TRBJ1-3; D not certain. Germline assignment: CDR1 MDHEN and CDR2 SYDVKM. V was trimmed by 1 base and J by 0 bases, leaving 4 bases between them. This CDR3 region has 14 residues. CDR3 sequence: CASSLLFSGNTIYF. For the CDR3, the DNA is TGTGCCAGCAGTTTATTGTTCTCTGGAAACACCATATATTTT.

The table lists this clone with a count of one. The chain is built from TRBV7-2 and TRBJ2-7; D possibly corresponds to TRBD1 (6 bases). This CDR3 has 13 residues. V was clipped by 5 bases and J by 1 base, with 9 bases between them. Germline V gene data show CDR1 as SGHTA and CDR2 as FQGNSA. As DNA, the CDR3 is TGTGCCAGCAGCCGAACAGGGTCCTACGAGCAGTACGTC. This translates into CASSRTGSYEQYV.

As for this clone: Additional DNA sequences in this sample encode the identical CDR3. The rearrangement links TRBV28 to TRBJ2-3; D unresolved. Germline V gene data show CDR1 as MDHEN and CDR2 as SYDVKM. Deletions cut 3 bases from V and 6 bases from J, with 4 bases between. The CDR3 runs to 11 residues. The CDR3 reads CASSLVDTQYF. CDR3 bases: TGTGCCAGCAGTTTGGTCGATACGCAGTATTTT.

The chain uses TRBV6-2 or TRBV6-3 and TRBJ2-6; D may correspond to TRBD1 or TRBD2 (6 bases each). This CDR3 comprises 15 residues. With 5 bases removed from V and 4 bases from J, the gap between germline ends came to 12 bases. Germline V gives CDR1 MNHEY, CDR2 SVGEGT. This chain's CDR3 is CASSDGGSGANVLTF. Written as DNA, the CDR3 is TGTGCCAGCAGTGACGGGGGCTCGGGGGCCAACGTCCTGACTTTC.

V is TRBV5-1 and J is TRBJ2-7, with TRBD2 identical over 7 bases. This CDR3 has 16 residues. Looked up from germline, CDR1 is SGHRS and CDR2 is YFSETQ. V shed 1 base and J 2 bases; nucleotides not matched to a gene: 9. The CDR3 protein is CASSLSLGGTTYEQYF. CDR3 coding DNA: TGCGCCAGCAGCTTGAGTCTCGGAGGGACTACCTACGAGCAGTACTTC.

This clone has only a few counts. The gene calls are TRBV5-4 and TRBJ1-5; D may be TRBD1 (6 bases). V was trimmed by 4 bases and J by 5 bases, leaving 28 bases between them. The germline gives CDR1 SGHNT, CDR2 YYREEE (reference sequence). The CDR3 runs to 19 residues. In DNA, the CDR3 is TGTGCCAGCAGCCCAATTCCGGGACACTATGAGTTTGGTGATCAGCCCCAGCATTTT. It yields the protein CASSPIPGHYEFGDQPQHF.

The chain recombines TRBV2 with TRBJ2-3, with no clear D. Trimming stripped 3 bases from V and 3 bases from J, with 4 bases between. This CDR3 has 12 amino acids. CDR1 and CDR2 (germline): SNHLY, FYNNEI. In DNA form, the CDR3 reads TGTGCCAGCAGTGACAGGACAGATACGCAGTATTTT. It translates to CASSDRTDTQYF.

The rearrangement joins TRBV6-5 to TRBJ2-7; 11 bases fit TRBD1. Germline lookup yields CDR1 MNHEY and CDR2 SVGAGI. The CDR3 totals 13 residues. V lost 5 bases to trimming and J lost 8 bases; unmatched junction nucleotides: 5. The CDR3 bases are TGTGCCAGCAGTAAGGACAGGGGGCGCCAGCAGTACGTC. This translates into CASSKDRGRQQYV.

CDR3 sequence (DNA): TGTGCCAGCAGCGCCGACTCCTACGAGCAGTACTTC. This translates into CASSADSYEQYF. The V gene is TRBV9, the J gene TRBJ2-7, with unresolved D. The CDR3 consists of 12 residues. V was cut by 3 bases and J by 0 bases, with 4 bases left in between. Germline V gene lookup returns CDR1 SGDLS and CDR2 YYNGEE.

This chain links TRBV5-5 with TRBJ1-4, with TRBD1 as a possible D gene (6 bases). The CDR3 extends over 16 amino acids. From germline, CDR1 is SGHKS and CDR2 YYEKEE (reference sequence). V lost 7 bases, J lost 5 bases, and 21 bases lay in between. CDR3 region: CASLDRPGQQNEKLFF. The CDR3 region has the DNA TGTGCCAGCTTGGACAGACCAGGACAACAGAATGAAAAACTGTTTTTT. Full variable domain (outside the CDR3, taken from reference TRBV5-5 and TRBJ1-4): DAGVTQSPTHLIKTRGQQVTLRCSPISGHKSVSWYQQVLGQGPQFIFQYYEKEERGRGNFPDRFSARQFPNYSSELNVNALLLGDSALYLCASLDRPGQQNEKLFFGSGTQLSVL.

In DNA, the CDR3 is TGCGCCAGCAGCTTGGGAGCGGCAAATCACTATGGCTACACCTTC. This gives the protein CASSLGAANHYGYTF. The chain links TRBV5-1 to TRBJ1-2; D is undetermined. This CDR3 is built from 15 residues. Trimming removed 0 bases at V and 3 bases at J, with 12 bases between. The V gene's germline CDR1 is SGHRS and CDR2 YFSETQ.

V is TRBV5-1 and J is TRBJ1-1; D may be TRBD1 (6 bases). Germline CDR1 SGHRS, CDR2 YFSETQ. There are 14 residues in the CDR3. Trimming left V 1 base short and J 1 base short, with 8 bases between. The CDR3 is CASSLTGSNTEAFF. The CDR3 coding sequence is TGCGCCAGCAGCTTGACAGGGTCGAACACTGAAGCTTTCTTT.